This T cell receptor (beta chain) was observed in a study of neoadjuvant nivolumab and ipilimumab in lung cancer. Study as a whole: Nivolumab 3 mg/kg was given days 1, 15 and 29, plus ipilimumab 1 mg/kg day 1 in combination. The study, taken as a whole, reports: Only two of four nivolumab-treated tumors gained richness and clonality by surgery. Blood richness before therapy tracked richness in tumors resected after neoadjuvant therapy.

Libraries were prepared by immunoSEQ multiplex PCR; TCRdb keeps only in-frame clonotypes and omits some of them. The sample holds 40,000 to 55,000 clones, around nine tenths seen once. This clone is labeled as medium-sized. The antigen remains undetermined. The specimen comprised blood, sampled before neoadjuvant nivolumab, alone or with ipilimumab. The clonotype comes from an adult with non-small cell lung cancer. Some clones in this sample may be carry-over from other donors' samples.

The CDR3: CAVTGGAKDQPQHF. For the CDR3, the DNA is TGTGCCGTAACAGGGGGCGCAAAGGATCAGCCCCAGCATTTT. This chain joins TRBV27 and TRBJ1-5; 9 bases match TRBD1. CDR3 length: 14 residues. The germline gives CDR1 MNHEY, CDR2 SMNVEV (reference sequence). V dropped 11 bases and J dropped 5; count of bases not matched to a gene: 10.